A selection of T cell receptor beta chains follows, all from one sample in a study of CD8 T cells in ankylosing spondylitis. MiXCR was run by TCRdb on the 5' RACE reads, yielding one entry per CDR3 protein. The sample shows about 210,000 distinct CDR3 sequences, around 8% of them seen only once. The specimen sequenced was blood, either unsorted or a sorted T cell fraction (not recorded which). The receptors originated from a female donor with ankylosing spondylitis or in good health (not recorded which). Both conserved end residues are part of each CDR3. Each record gives: J gene, clone size, V gene, D gene, CDR3 protein, CDR3 DNA. D genes are given only for firm matches. Part of the rows lack a size; the others show once, few, many or a class for expanded clones.

TRBJ2-7 | many | TRBV29-1 | NA | CSVGGYYEQYF | TGCAGCGTAGGGGGTTACTACGAGCAGTACTTC
TRBJ2-4 | few | TRBV20-1 | TRBD1 | CSASSDRENIQYF | TGCAGTGCTAGTTCCGACAGGGAAAACATTCAGTACTTC
TRBJ1-5 | NA | TRBV19 | NA | CASTLGRHSNQPQHF | TGTGCCAGTACCCTGGGCAGACATAGCAATCAGCCCCAGCATTTT
TRBJ2-5 | NA | TRBV19 | NA | CATSRQQETQYF | TGTGCCACCAGCAGACAGCAAGAGACCCAGTACTTC
TRBJ2-3 | many | TRBV5-1 | NA | CASSPWTTYTDTQYF | TGCGCCAGCAGCCCCTGGACTACTTACACAGATACGCAGTATTTT
TRBJ1-6 | few | TRBV30 | NA | CAWNRGGNNSPLHF | TGTGCCTGGAATCGTGGCGGAAATAATTCACCCCTCCACTTT
TRBJ2-5 | many | TRBV6-1 | NA | CASTVMAGQETQYF | TGTGCCAGCACCGTAATGGCGGGCCAAGAGACCCAGTACTTC
TRBJ1-2 | NA | TRBV7-9 | NA | CASSLERIYGYTF | TGTGCCAGCAGCTTAGAACGGATCTATGGCTACACCTTC
TRBJ1-4 | many | TRBV5-1 | NA | CASSLSTGTGNEKLFF | TGCGCCAGCAGCTTGAGCACCGGGACGGGGAATGAAAAACTGTTTTTT
TRBJ1-1 | many | TRBV12-3/TRBV12-4 | NA | CASRPGMNTEAFF | TGTGCCAGCAGACCGGGCATGAACACTGAAGCTTTCTTT
TRBJ1-4 | NA | TRBV7-2 | NA | CASSLAPREKLFF | TGTGCCAGCAGCTTAGCGCCTCGAGAAAAACTGTTTTTT
TRBJ1-6 | NA | TRBV28 | NA | CASSLWGSSPLHF | TGTGCCAGCAGTTTATGGGGGAGTTCACCCCTCCACTTT
TRBJ2-2 | many | TRBV20-1 | TRBD2 | CSAKAAGAYTGELFF | TGCAGTGCTAAGGCCGCGGGAGCGTACACCGGGGAGCTGTTTTTT
TRBJ2-1 | many | TRBV5-1 | TRBD2 | CASSRGDREGYNEQFF | TGCGCCAGCAGCCGGGGTGATCGGGAGGGGTACAATGAGCAGTTCTTC
TRBJ2-3 | NA | TRBV7-9 | TRBD2 | CASSLLREGRDTQYF | TGTGCCAGCAGCTTACTGCGGGAGGGCCGGGATACGCAGTATTTT
TRBJ2-1 | many | TRBV10-3 | TRBD2 | CAISERTASGAPGEQFF | TGTGCCATCAGTGAGAGGACGGCTAGCGGAGCCCCCGGTGAGCAGTTCTTC
TRBJ2-3 | many | TRBV28 | TRBD2 | CASSLNGLAGGPWDTQYF | TGTGCCAGCAGTTTAAACGGACTAGCGGGAGGGCCGTGGGATACGCAGTATTTT
TRBJ2-7 | many | TRBV7-9 | NA | CASSPGRGPYEQYF | TGTGCCAGCAGCCCTGGACGGGGACCCTACGAGCAGTACTTC
TRBJ2-5 | NA | TRBV20-1 | TRBD2 | CSARLAGGLETQYF | TGCAGTGCTAGACTAGCGGGAGGATTGGAGACCCAGTACTTC
TRBJ1-3 | few | TRBV7-2 | NA | CASSLVGSGNTIYF | TGTGCCAGCAGCTTAGTGGGCTCTGGAAACACCATATATTTT
TRBJ1-2 | many | TRBV20-1 | NA | CSARERSWNYGYTF | TGCAGTGCTAGAGAGAGGTCCTGGAACTATGGCTACACCTTC
TRBJ2-3 | NA | TRBV5-4 | TRBD2 | CASSSTAGGAPDTQYF | TGTGCCAGCAGCTCGACAGCGGGAGGGGCCCCAGATACGCAGTATTTT
TRBJ2-3 | many | TRBV7-2 | NA | CASRANTDTQYF | TGTGCCAGCAGGGCCAACACAGATACGCAGTATTTT
TRBJ2-5 | many | TRBV5-6 | TRBD1 | CASSFLQGLGRETQYF | TGTGCCAGCAGCTTTTTACAGGGGCTGGGAAGAGAGACCCAGTACTTC
TRBJ2-3 | many | TRBV20-1 | TRBD2 | CSASKLAGGPGSTDTQYF | TGCAGTGCTAGCAAACTAGCGGGAGGGCCCGGGAGCACAGATACGCAGTATTTT